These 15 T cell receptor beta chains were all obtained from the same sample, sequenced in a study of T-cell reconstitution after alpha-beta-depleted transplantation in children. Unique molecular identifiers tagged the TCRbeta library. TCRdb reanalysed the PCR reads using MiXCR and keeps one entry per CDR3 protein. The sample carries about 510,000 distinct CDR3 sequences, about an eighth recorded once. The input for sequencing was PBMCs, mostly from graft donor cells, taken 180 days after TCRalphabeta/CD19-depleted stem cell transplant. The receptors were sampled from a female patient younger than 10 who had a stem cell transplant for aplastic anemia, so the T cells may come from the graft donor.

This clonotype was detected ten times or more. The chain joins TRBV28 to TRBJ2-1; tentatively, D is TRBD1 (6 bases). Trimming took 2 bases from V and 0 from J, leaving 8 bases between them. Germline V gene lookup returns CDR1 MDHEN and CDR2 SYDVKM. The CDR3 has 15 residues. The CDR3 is CASSLLDSSYNEQFF. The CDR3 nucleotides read TGTGCCAGCAGTTTACTGGACAGCTCCTACAATGAGCAGTTCTTC.

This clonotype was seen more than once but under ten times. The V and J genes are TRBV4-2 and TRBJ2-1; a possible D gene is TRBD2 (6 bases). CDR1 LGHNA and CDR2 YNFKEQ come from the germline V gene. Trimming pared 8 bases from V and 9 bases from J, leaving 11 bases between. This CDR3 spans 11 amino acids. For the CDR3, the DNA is TGTGCCAGCGCGACTAGTTTTGAGCAGTTCTTC. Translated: CASATSFEQFF.

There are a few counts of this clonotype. CDR3 DNA sequence: TGTGCCTGGAGTTCTCGTAACTACGAGCAGTACTTC. Protein: CAWSSRNYEQYF. The J gene is TRBJ2-7, the V gene TRBV30, with D unclear. With 2 bases removed from V and 3 bases from J, the gap between germline ends came to 8 bases. The germline V gene has CDR1 GTSNPN and CDR2 SVGIG (reference sequence). The CDR3 is 12 amino acids.

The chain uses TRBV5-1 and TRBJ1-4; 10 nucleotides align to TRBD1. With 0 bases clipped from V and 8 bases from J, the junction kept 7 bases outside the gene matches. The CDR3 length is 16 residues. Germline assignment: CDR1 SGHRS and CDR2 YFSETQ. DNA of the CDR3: TGCGCCAGCAGCTTGGGGGTCTTGGACAGGGGGGAAAAACTGTTTTTT. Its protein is CASSLGVLDRGEKLFF.

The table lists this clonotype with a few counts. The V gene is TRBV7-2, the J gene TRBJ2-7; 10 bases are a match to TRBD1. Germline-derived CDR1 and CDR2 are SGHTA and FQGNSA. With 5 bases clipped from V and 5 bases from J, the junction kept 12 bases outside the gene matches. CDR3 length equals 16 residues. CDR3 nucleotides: TGTGCCAGCAGCCTACCCGTAGGACAGGGGGGTAACGAGCAGTACTTC. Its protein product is CASSLPVGQGGNEQYF.

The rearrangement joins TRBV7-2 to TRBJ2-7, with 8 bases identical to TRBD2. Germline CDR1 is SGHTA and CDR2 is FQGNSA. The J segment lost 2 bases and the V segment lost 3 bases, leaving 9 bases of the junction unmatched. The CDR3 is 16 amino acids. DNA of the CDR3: TGTGCCAGCAGCTTGCAGGGAGCGGGGGCCACCTACGAGCAGTACTTC. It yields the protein CASSLQGAGATYEQYF.

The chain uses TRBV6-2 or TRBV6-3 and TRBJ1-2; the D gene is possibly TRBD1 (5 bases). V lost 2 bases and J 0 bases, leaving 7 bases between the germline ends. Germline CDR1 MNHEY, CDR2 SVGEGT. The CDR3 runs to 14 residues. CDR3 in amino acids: CASSYVTANYGYTF. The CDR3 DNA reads TGTGCCAGCAGTTACGTGACAGCTAACTATGGCTACACCTTC.

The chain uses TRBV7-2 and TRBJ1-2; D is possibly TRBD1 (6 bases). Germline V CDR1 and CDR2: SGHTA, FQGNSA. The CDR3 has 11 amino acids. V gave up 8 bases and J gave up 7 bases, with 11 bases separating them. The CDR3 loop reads CASYRGLGYTF. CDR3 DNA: TGTGCCAGCTACCGGGGGCTTGGCTACACCTTC.

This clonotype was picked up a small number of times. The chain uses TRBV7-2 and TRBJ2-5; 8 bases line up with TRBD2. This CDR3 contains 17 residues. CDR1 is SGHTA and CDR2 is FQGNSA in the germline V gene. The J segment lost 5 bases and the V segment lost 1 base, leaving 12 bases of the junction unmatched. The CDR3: CASSLGTSGSWRETQYF. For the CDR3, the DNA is TGTGCCAGCAGCTTAGGCACTAGCGGAAGCTGGCGGGAGACCCAGTACTTC.

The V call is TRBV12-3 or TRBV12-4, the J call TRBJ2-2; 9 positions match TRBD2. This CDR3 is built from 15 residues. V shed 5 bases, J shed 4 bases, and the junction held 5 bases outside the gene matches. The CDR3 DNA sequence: TGTGCCAGCAGTCCGGGACTAGCAGTCACCGGGGAGCTGTTTTTT. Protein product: CASSPGLAVTGELFF.

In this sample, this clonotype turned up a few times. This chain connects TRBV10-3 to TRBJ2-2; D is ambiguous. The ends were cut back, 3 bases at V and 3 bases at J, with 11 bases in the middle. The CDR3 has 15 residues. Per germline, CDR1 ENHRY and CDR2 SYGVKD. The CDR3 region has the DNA TGTGCCATCAGTGATCACAGAAGGGACACCGGGGAGCTGTTTTTT. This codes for CAISDHRRDTGELFF.

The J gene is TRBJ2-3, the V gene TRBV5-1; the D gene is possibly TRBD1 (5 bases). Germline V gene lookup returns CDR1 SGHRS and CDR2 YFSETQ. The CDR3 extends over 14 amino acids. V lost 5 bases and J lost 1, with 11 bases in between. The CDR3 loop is CASRSAQGTDTQYF. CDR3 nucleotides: TGCGCCAGCAGATCGGCACAGGGCACAGATACGCAGTATTTT.

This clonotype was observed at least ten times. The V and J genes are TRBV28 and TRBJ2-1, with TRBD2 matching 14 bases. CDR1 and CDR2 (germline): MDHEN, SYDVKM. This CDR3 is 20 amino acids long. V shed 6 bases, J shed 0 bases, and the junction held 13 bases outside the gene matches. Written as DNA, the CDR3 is TGTGCCAGCAGCCCCCACCCCGGACTAGCGGGGGGCCTCTCCTACAATGAGCAGTTCTTC. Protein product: CASSPHPGLAGGLSYNEQFF.

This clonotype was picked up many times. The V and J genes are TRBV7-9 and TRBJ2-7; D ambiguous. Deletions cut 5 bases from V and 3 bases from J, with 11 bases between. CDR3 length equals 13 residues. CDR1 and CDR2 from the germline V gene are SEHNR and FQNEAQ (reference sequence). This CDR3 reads CASSQGRDYEQYF. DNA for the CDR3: TGTGCCAGCAGCCAAGGAAGAGACTACGAGCAGTACTTC.

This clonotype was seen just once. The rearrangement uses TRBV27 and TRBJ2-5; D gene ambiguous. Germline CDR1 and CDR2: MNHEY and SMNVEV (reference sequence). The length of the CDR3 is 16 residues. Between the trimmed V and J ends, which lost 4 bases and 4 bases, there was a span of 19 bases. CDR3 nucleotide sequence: TGTGCCAGCAGTTCATCGAGGCGGAGAGCGATAGAGACCCAGTACTTC. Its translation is CASSSSRRRAIETQYF.